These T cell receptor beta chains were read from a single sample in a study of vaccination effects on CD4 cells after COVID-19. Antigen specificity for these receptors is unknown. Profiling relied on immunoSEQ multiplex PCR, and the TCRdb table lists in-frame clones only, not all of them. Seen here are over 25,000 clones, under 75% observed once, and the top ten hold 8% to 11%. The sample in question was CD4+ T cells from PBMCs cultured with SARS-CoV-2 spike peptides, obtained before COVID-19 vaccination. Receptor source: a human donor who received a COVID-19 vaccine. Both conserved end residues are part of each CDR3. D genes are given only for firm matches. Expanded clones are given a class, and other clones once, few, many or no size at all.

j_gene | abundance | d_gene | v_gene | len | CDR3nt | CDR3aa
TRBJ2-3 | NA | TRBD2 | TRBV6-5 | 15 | TGTGCCAGCAGTCCTAGCGGGGGGGTTCCAGATACGCAGTATTTT | CASSPSGGVPDTQYF
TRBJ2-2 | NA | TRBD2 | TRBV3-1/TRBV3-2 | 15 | TGTGCCAGCAGCCCGATGGGGGGAGGGGCTGGGGAGCTGTTTTTT | CASSPMGGGAGELFF
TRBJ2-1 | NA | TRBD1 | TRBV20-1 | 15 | TGCAGTGCTAGTGACGGGGGACAGGGGTACAATGAGCAGTTCTTC | CSASDGGQGYNEQFF
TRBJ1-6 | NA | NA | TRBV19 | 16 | TGTGCCAGAAAGAAAAAAGCGACACTAGACAATTCACCCCTCCACTTT | CARKKKATLDNSPLHF
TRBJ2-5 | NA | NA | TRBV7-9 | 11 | TGTGCCAGCAGCCTCCAAGAGACCCAGTACTTC | CASSLQETQYF
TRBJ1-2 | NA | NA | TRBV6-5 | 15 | TGTGCCAGCAGTTGGCTGGGGGGGGCGCGAGGGGGCTACACCTTC | CASSWLGGARGGYTF
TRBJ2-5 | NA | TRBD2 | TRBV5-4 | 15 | TGTGCCAGCAGCTTTAGCGGGAGTCCCCAAGAGACCCAGTACTTC | CASSFSGSPQETQYF
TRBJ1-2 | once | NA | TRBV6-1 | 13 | TGTGCCAGCAGTGAGGGCTCAGGGCATGGCTACACCTTC | CASSEGSGHGYTF
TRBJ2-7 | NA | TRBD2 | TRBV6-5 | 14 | TGTGCCAGCAGGAGGGCGGGAGATGCGTACGAGCAGTACTTC | CASRRAGDAYEQYF
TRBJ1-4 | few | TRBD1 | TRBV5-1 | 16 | TGCGCCAGCAGCGCCCTGGGGGGGACAGTAAATGAAAAACTGTTTTTT | CASSALGGTVNEKLFF
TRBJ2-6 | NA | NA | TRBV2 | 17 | TGTGCCAGCAGCGCCGCCTTTGGAGGGTCTGGGGCCAACGTCCTGACTTTC | CASSAAFGGSGANVLTF
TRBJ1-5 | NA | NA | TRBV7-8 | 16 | TGTGCCAGCAGCTTAGCGAGGTGGTCGCGCAATCAGCCCCAGCATTTT | CASSLARWSRNQPQHF